The sequence of this T cell receptor beta chain was determined in a study of Ad26.COV2.S vaccination and SARS-CoV-2 variants. The wider study: In the study, Ad26.COV2.S was injected intramuscularly once, or twice 56 days apart.

Concerning this clone itself: Antigen unknown.

Looked up from germline, CDR1 is LGHDT and CDR2 is YNNKEL (reference sequence). V was clipped by 3 bases and J by 0 bases, with 8 bases between them. The CDR3 is 14 residues long. Noted treatment: about 20 received Ad26.COV2.S at low or high dose, single or two shots; roughly five received placebo; per-sample allocation not given. Samples came from day 63 after the first vaccine or placebo injection. Boston provided a donor who was an adult aged 18-55 years. Study observations and caveats: Vaccinated and placebo-treated recipients had similar non-spike TCR breadth. In TCR breadth and depth analyses, total T cell responses may have been underestimated.

Assay used: immunoSEQ multiplex PCR; TCRdb lists only in-frame clones, some missing. This table has about 350,000 clones, 88% appearing once. This specimen consisted of peripheral blood, obtained in a trial of Ad26.COV2.S vaccine versus placebo. The V gene is TRBV3-1 (or the pseudogene TRBV3-2), the J gene TRBJ1-2, with a possible D match to TRBD1 (5 bases). The TCR originated in a person aged 18 to 59 who received the Ad26.COV2.S COVID-19 vaccine or a placebo. CDR3 DNA: TGTGCCAGCAGCCACCACAGGACTAACTATGGCTACACCTTC. Translation: CASSHHRTNYGYTF.